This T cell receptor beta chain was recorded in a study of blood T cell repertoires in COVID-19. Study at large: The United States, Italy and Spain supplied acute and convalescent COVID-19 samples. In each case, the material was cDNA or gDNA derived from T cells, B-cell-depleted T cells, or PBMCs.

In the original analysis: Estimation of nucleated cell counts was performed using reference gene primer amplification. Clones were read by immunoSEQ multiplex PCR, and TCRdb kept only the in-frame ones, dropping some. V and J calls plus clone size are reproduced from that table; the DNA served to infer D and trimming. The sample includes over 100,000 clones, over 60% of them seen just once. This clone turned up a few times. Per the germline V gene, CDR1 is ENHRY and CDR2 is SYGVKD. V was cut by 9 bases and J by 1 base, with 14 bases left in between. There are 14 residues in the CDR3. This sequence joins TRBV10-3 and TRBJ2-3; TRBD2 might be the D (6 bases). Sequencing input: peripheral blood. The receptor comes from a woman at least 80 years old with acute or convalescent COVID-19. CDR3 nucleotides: TGTGCCATTTCCCGGGACTTTCGCACAGATACGCAGTATTTT. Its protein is CAISRDFRTDTQYF.